This TCR beta chain was found in a study of blood T cell repertoires in COVID-19. This clone was seen only once. The assay was immunoSEQ multiplex PCR, and TCRdb's table has in-frame clones only and misses some. The data contain around 180,000 clones, around 85% of them singletons. V lost 0 bases and J lost 4, with 7 bases in between. The CDR3 totals 13 residues. Germline loops: CDR1 SGHTS, CDR2 YDEGEE. This clonotype originated in a man older than 75 with COVID-19, enrolled during active disease. The V gene is TRBV5-8, the J gene TRBJ1-2, with D possibly matching TRBD1 (6 bases). Sequencing used peripheral blood. Here the CDR3 reads CASSLVGGYGYTF. The CDR3 coding sequence is TGTGCCAGCAGCTTGGTAGGGGGCTATGGCTACACCTTC.